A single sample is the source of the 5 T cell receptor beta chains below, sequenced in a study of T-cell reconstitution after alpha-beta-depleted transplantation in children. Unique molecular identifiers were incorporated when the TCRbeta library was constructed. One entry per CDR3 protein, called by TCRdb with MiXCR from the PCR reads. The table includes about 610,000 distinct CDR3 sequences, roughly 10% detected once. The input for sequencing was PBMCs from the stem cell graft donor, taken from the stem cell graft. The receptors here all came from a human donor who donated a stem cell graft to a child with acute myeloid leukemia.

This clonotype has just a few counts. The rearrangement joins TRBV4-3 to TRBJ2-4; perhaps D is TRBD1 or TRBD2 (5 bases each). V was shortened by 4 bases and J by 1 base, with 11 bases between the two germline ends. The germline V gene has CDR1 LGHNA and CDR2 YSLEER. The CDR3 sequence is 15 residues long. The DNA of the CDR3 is TGCGCCAGCAGCCGGGGGTTGTTGGCCAAAAACATTCAGTACTTC. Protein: CASSRGLLAKNIQYF.

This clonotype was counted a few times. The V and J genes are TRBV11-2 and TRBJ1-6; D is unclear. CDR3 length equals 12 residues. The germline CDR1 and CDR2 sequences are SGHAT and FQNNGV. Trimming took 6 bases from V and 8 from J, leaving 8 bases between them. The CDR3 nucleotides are TGTGCCAGCAGGTCAACGGATTCACCCCTCCACTTT. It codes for CASRSTDSPLHF.

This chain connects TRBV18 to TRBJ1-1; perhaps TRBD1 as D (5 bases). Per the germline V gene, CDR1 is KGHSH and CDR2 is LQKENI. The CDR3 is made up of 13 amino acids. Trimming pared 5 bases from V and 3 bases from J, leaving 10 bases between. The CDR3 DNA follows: TGTGCCAGCTCATGGGACCAGGACACTGAAGCTTTCTTT. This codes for CASSWDQDTEAFF. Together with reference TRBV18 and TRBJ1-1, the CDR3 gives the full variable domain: NAGVMQNPRHLVRRRGQEARLRCSPMKGHSHVYWYRQLPEEGLKFMVYLQKENIIDESGMPKERFSAEFPKEGPSILRIQQVVRGDSAAYFCASSWDQDTEAFFGQGTRLTVV.

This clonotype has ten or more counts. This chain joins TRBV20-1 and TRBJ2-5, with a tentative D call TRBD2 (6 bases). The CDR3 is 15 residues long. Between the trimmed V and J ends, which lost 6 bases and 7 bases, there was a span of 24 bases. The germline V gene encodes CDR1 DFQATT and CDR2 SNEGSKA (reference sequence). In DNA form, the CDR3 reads TGCAGTGCACCAAAACGGACTAACCCGTTGGGGACCCAGTACTTC. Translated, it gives CSAPKRTNPLGTQYF.

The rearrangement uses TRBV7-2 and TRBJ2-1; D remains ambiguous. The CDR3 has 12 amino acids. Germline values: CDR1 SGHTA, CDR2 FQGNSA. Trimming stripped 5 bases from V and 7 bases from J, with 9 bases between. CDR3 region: CASSPFGNEQFF. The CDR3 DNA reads TGTGCCAGCAGCCCCTTCGGGAATGAGCAGTTCTTC.